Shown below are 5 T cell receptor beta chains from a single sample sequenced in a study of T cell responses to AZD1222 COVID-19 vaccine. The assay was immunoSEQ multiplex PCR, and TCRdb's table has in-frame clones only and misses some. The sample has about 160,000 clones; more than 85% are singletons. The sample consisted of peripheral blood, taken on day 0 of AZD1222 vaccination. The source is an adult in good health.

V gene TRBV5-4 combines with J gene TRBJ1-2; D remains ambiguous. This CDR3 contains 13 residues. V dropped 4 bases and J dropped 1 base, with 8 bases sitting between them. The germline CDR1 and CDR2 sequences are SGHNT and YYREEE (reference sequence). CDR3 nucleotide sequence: TGTGCCAGCAGCAAAGATATTAACTATGGCTACACCTTC. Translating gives CASSKDINYGYTF. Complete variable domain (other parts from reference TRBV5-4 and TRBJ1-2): ETGVTQSPTHLIKTRGQQVTLRCSSQSGHNTVSWYQQALGQGPQFIFQYYREEENGRGNFPPRFSGLQFPNYSSELNVNALELDDSALYLCASSKDINYGYTFGSGTRLTVV.

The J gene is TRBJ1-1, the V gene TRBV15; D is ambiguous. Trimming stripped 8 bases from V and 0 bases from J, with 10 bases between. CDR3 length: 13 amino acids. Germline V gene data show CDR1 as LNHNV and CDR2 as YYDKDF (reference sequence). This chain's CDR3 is CATAVDLNTEAFF. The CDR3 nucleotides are TGTGCCACCGCGGTAGATTTGAACACTGAAGCTTTCTTT.

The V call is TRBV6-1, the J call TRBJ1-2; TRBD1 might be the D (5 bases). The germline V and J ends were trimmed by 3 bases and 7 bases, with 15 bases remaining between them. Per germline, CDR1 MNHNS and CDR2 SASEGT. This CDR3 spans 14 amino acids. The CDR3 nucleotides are TGTGCCAGCAGTGACCCGGGACTCCCTAGTGGCTACACCTTC. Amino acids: CASSDPGLPSGYTF.

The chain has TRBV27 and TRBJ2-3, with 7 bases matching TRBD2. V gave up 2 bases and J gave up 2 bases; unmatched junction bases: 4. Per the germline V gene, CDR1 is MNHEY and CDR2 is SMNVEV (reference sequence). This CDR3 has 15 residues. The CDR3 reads CASSLRSGYTDTQYF. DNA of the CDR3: TGTGCCAGCAGTTTACGTAGCGGGTACACAGATACGCAGTATTTT.

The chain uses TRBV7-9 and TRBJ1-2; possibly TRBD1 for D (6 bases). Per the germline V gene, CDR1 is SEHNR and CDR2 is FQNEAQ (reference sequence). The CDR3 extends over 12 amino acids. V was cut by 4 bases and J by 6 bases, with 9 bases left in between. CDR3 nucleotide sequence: TGTGCCAGCAGCTCACAGGGAGATGGCTACACCTTC. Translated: CASSSQGDGYTF. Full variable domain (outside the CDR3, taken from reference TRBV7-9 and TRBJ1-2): DTGVSQNPRHKITKRGQNVTFRCDPISEHNRLYWYRQTLGQGPEFLTYFQNEAQLEKSRLLSDRFSAERPKGSFSTLEIQRTEQGDSAMYLCASSSQGDGYTFGSGTRLTVV.